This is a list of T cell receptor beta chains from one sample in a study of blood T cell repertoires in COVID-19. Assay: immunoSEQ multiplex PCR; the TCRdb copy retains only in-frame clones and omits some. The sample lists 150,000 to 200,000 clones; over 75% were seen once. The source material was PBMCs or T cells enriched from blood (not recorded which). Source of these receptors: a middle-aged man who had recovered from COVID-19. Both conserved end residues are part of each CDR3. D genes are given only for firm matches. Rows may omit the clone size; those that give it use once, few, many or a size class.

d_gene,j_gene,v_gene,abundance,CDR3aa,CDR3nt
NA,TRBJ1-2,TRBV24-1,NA,CATSPPDRQVDGYTF,TGTGCCACCAGTCCCCCAGACAGGCAAGTGGATGGCTACACCTTC
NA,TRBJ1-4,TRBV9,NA,CASSKTPDKSEKLFF,TGTGCCAGCAGCAAGACTCCGGACAAATCCGAAAAACTGTTTTTT
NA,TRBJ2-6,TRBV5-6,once,CASSPTGSGANVLTF,TGTGCCAGCAGCCCCACAGGGTCTGGGGCCAACGTCCTGACTTTC
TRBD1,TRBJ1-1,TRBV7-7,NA,CASRQEKRGQQNTEAFF,TGTGCTAGCAGACAAGAGAAACGGGGACAGCAGAACACTGAAGCTTTCTTT
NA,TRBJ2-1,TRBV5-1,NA,CASSLGGQSYNEQFF,TGCGCCAGCAGCTTGGGGGGCCAGAGCTACAATGAGCAGTTCTTC
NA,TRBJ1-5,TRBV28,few,CASSLWGSQPQHF,TGTGCCAGCAGTTTATGGGGGAGTCAGCCCCAGCATTTT
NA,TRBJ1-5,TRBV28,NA,CASSPIARSAYSNQPQHF,TGTGCCAGCAGTCCTATAGCCCGTTCCGCTTATAGCAATCAGCCCCAGCATTTT
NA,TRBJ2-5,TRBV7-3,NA,CASSLMPSAIPQETQYF,TGTGCCAGCAGCTTAATGCCTAGCGCCATACCACAAGAGACCCAGTACTTC
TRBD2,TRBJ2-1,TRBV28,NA,CASQAGLAEFPEQWFF,TGTGCCAGCCAAGCGGGACTAGCGGAGTTTCCTGAGCAGTGGTTCTTC
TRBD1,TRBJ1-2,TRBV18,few,CASSLLGTGDIYTF,TGTGCCAGCTCGCTCCTCGGGACAGGGGATATCTACACCTTC
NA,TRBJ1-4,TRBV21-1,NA,CASSKAHSGGNEKLFF,TGTGCCAGCAGCAAAGCGCATTCCGGGGGGAATGAAAAACTGTTTTTT
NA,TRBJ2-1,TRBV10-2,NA,CATKYGGPDNEQFF,TGCGCCACCAAATATGGAGGGCCGGATAATGAGCAGTTCTTC
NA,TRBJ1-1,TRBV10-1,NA,CASAPGGDLLTLNTEAFF,TGCGCCAGCGCCCCCGGCGGGGACCTCCTGACTCTGAACACTGAAGCTTTCTTT
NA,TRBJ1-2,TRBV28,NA,CASSPPVGRGGGYTF,TGTGCCAGCAGTCCGCCGGTAGGTAGGGGAGGAGGCTACACCTTC
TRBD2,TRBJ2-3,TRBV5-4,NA,CASSLRQGAGGRTDTQYF,TGTGCCAGCAGCTTACGACAGGGAGCGGGAGGACGCACAGATACGCAGTATTTT
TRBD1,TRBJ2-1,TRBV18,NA,CASSPPPRTGGINEQFF,TGTGCCAGCTCACCACCCCCCAGGACAGGGGGCATCAATGAGCAGTTCTTC
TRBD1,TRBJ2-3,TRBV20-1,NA,CSASQGAQLITDTQYF,TGCAGTGCTAGTCAGGGGGCGCAGCTTATCACAGATACGCAGTATTTT
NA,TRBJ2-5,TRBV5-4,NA,CASSLGLGVQETQYF,TGTGCCAGCAGCTTGGGGCTAGGGGTACAAGAGACCCAGTACTTC
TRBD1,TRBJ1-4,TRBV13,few,CASSTRDRRKLFF,TGTGCCAGCAGCACCCGGGACAGGAGAAAACTGTTTTTT
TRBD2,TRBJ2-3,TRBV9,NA,CASSVDSTFTSGELSLTDTQYF,TGTGCCAGCAGCGTAGACTCAACCTTCACTAGCGGGGAACTCTCACTCACAGATACGCAGTATTTT
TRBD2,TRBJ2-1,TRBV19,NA,CASSGTSGNSYNEQFF,TGTGCCAGTTCCGGGACTAGCGGGAACTCTTACAATGAGCAGTTCTTC
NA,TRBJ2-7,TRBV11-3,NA,CASSLGTTGEQYF,TGTGCCAGCAGCTTAGGCACGACAGGCGAGCAGTACTTC
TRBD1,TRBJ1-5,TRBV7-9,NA,CASSGTGGGNQPQHF,TGTGCCAGCAGCGGGACAGGGGGGGGTAATCAGCCCCAGCATTTT
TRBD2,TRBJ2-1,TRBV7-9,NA,CASGLAGGGDEQFF,TGTGCCAGCGGACTAGCGGGAGGGGGCGATGAGCAGTTCTTC
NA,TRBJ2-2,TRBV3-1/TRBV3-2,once,CASSRNRETGELFF,TGTGCCAGCAGCCGAAACAGGGAAACCGGGGAGCTGTTTTTT
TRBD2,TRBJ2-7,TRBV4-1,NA,CASSPLADASYEQYF,TGCGCCAGCAGCCCCCTAGCGGATGCCTCCTACGAGCAGTACTTC
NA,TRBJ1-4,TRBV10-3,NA,CAISESPDFNEKLFF,TGTGCCATCAGTGAGTCCCCCGACTTTAATGAAAAACTGTTTTTT
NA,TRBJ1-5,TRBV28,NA,CASSSPGFNQPQHF,TGTGCCAGCAGTTCTCCGGGGTTCAATCAGCCCCAGCATTTT
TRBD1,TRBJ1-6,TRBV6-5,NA,CASSWSGTEWNSPLHF,TGTGCCAGCAGTTGGTCCGGGACAGAATGGAATTCACCCCTCCACTTT
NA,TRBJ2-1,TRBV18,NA,CASSPPIAVSSYNEQFF,TGTGCCAGCTCACCACCCATAGCGGTGAGCTCCTACAATGAGCAGTTCTTC
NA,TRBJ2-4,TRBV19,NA,CASQQAAKNIQYF,TGTGCCAGCCAACAGGCGGCCAAAAACATTCAGTACTTC
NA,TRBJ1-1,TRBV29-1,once,CSVEEIFSEAFF,TGCAGCGTTGAAGAAATCTTCTCTGAAGCTTTCTTT
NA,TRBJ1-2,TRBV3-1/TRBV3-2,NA,CASSQAGAHLGYTF,TGTGCCAGCAGCCAAGCAGGGGCGCATCTTGGCTACACCTTC
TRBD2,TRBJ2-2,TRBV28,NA,CASRTSGGVNTGELFF,TGTGCCAGTCGGACTAGCGGGGGGGTGAACACCGGGGAGCTGTTTTTT
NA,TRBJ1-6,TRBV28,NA,CASSEQGRHYNSPLHF,TGTGCCAGCAGTGAACAGGGACGCCACTATAATTCACCCCTCCACTTT
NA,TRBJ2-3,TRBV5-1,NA,CASSFTGTDTQYF,TGCGCCAGCAGCTTCACAGGGACAGATACGCAGTATTTT
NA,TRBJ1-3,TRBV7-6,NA,CASSPTRSGNTIYF,TGTGCCAGCAGCCCAACCAGGTCTGGAAACACCATATATTTT
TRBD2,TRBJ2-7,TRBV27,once,CASSLLPGTTTYEQYF,TGTGCCAGCAGTTTACTGCCCGGGACTACCACCTACGAGCAGTACTTC
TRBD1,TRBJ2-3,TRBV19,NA,CASSPAGGNYEADTQYF,TGTGCCAGTAGTCCAGCAGGGGGTAATTATGAGGCAGATACGCAGTATTTT
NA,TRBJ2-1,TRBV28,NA,CASSYTSGLREQFF,TGTGCCAGCAGCTATACTAGTGGGCTTCGGGAGCAGTTCTTC
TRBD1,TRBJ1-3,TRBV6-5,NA,CASRGQGSSGNTIYF,TGTGCCAGCAGAGGACAGGGAAGCTCTGGAAACACCATATATTTT
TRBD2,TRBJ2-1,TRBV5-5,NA,CASSSRAGLAGVYNEQFF,TGTGCCAGCAGCTCCAGGGCGGGACTAGCGGGCGTATACAATGAGCAGTTCTTC
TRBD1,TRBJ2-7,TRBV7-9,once,CASSPGQTSYEQYF,TGTGCCAGCAGCCCGGGACAGACCTCCTACGAGCAGTACTTC
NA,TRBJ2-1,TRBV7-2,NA,CASSLDRGLNNEQFF,TGTGCCAGCAGCCTCGACAGGGGACTAAACAATGAGCAGTTCTTC
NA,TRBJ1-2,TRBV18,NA,CASSPDSGANYGYTF,TGTGCCAGCTCACCGGACAGTGGAGCCAACTATGGCTACACCTTC
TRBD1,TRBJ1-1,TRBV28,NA,CASKPGQPNTEAFF,TGTGCCAGTAAACCGGGACAGCCGAACACTGAAGCTTTCTTT
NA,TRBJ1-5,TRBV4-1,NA,CASSQEGVIGPQHF,TGCGCCAGCAGCCAAGAAGGGGTCATCGGGCCCCAGCATTTT
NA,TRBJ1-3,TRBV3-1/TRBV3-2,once,CASSQVTAGNTIYF,TGTGCCAGCAGCCAAGTCACGGCTGGAAACACCATATATTTT
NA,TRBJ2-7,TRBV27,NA,CASHKLAGPAYEQYF,TGTGCCAGCCACAAGCTTGCGGGACCCGCCTACGAGCAGTACTTC
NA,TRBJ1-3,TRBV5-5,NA,CASSFWGAGNTIYF,TGTGCCAGCAGCTTTTGGGGGGCTGGAAACACCATATATTTT
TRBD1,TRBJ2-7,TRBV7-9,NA,CASSSRDRGYEQYF,TGTGCCAGCAGCTCGAGGGACAGGGGCTACGAGCAGTACTTC
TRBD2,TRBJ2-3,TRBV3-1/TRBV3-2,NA,CASSQGGGLGTDTQYF,TGTGCCAGCAGCCAGGGGGGAGGGCTTGGCACAGATACGCAGTATTTT